Following are 25 T cell receptor beta chains from one sample sequenced in a study of shared clonotypes between healthy human individuals (dated by TCRdb to between 2020 and 2021). Receptor amplification or capture employed the immunoSEQ multiplex PCR assay. The immuneACCESS repertoire file appears here via TCRdb, limited to in-frame rearrangements. These files lack a portion of the clones; in checked studies, under half of the deficit traces to unresolved V genes, and the cause of the others is not known. The sample includes roughly 760,000 clones, with over 65% observed a single time. The leading ten clones occupy approximately 1.7% of the sample. The sequenced sample consisted of memory CD4+ T cells sorted from blood. The label giving this sample's cell subset or site can be read as: CD45RA-negative fraction. The source of these receptors is a woman in her twenties or thirties in good health.

This clone came up once. The chain recombines TRBV28 with TRBJ1-3; D is ambiguous. Per germline, CDR1 MDHEN and CDR2 SYDVKM. The CDR3 consists of 14 residues. Trimming stripped 2 bases from V and 6 bases from J, with 11 bases between. In nucleotides, the CDR3 is TGTGCCAGCAGTTTAGCCGGGATGGAAAACACCATATATTTT. Translated: CASSLAGMENTIYF. The variable domain in full, completed from reference TRBV28 and TRBJ1-3, reads DVKVTQSSRYLVKRTGEKVFLECVQDMDHENMFWYRQDPGLGLRLIYFSYDVKMKEKGDIPEGYSVSREKKERFSLILESASTNQTSMYLCASSLAGMENTIYFGEGSWLTVV.

The chain links TRBV7-2 to TRBJ2-5; D perhaps matches TRBD2 (5 bases). The CDR3 loop spans 13 amino acids. Germline CDR1 SGHTA, CDR2 FQGNSA. V was cut by 4 bases and J by 7 bases, with 13 bases left in between. CDR3 bases: TGTGCCAGCAGCTCTCGGAGCGGTGGGACCCAGTACTTC. Protein: CASSSRSGGTQYF.

The chain carries TRBV11-2 and TRBJ2-3; 11 bases align to TRBD2. The J segment lost 2 bases and the V segment lost 6 bases, leaving 7 bases of the junction unmatched. The CDR3 is 16 residues long. The germline gives CDR1 SGHAT, CDR2 FQNNGV. In nucleotides, the CDR3 is TGTGCCAGCAGGACTAAACTAGCGGGGGCCACAGATACGCAGTATTTT. Residues: CASRTKLAGATDTQYF.

This clone was counted a single time. The gene calls are TRBV6-5 and TRBJ2-1, with 10 bases aligning to TRBD2. V dropped 4 bases and J dropped 4; count of bases not matched to a gene: 7. In germline, CDR1 is MNHEY, CDR2 SVGAGI. This CDR3 is built from 16 residues. The CDR3 loop reads CASSLASGSFYNEQFF. The CDR3 bases are TGTGCCAGCAGTTTGGCTAGCGGGAGTTTTTACAATGAGCAGTTCTTC.

This clone was seen a handful of times. Other DNA variants within this sample encode the same CDR3. The chain carries TRBV7-2 and TRBJ2-3; possibly TRBD2 for D (6 bases). The CDR3 spans 14 residues. Germline values: CDR1 SGHTA, CDR2 FQGNSA. Trimming removed 5 bases at V and 1 base at J, with 10 bases between. The CDR3 nucleotides read TGTGCCAGCAGCCTCGCTAGCGGCACAGATACGCAGTATTTT. Amino acid sequence: CASSLASGTDTQYF.

The V gene is TRBV20-1, the J gene TRBJ1-1, with D unclear. CDR3 length equals 10 residues. Germline loops: CDR1 DFQATT, CDR2 SNEGSKA (reference sequence). Trimming stripped 3 bases from V and 10 bases from J, with 9 bases between. The CDR3 region has the DNA TGCAGTGCTAGGGGAGATCGAGCTTTCTTT. Its translation is CSARGDRAFF.

DNA of the CDR3: TGCGCCAGCAATTCTGGCGGGAGTGGGCGCGAGCAGTACTTC. Its translation: CASNSGGSGREQYF. The chain employs TRBV5-1 and TRBJ2-7; 7 nucleotides align to TRBD2. The CDR3 totals 14 residues. V trimming: 6 bases; J trimming: 6 bases; junction bases outside the gene matches: 12. Germline CDR1 reads SGHRS; CDR2 reads YFSETQ. The variable domain in full, completed from reference TRBV5-1 and TRBJ2-7, reads KAGVTQTPRYLIKTRGQQVTLSCSPISGHRSVSWYQQTPGQGLQFLFEYFSETQRNKGNFPGRFSGRQFSNSRSEMNVSTLELGDSALYLCASNSGGSGREQYFGPGTRLTVT.

Concerning this clone: This sequence may be a read error, since a much larger clone differs from it by one base. The rearrangement uses TRBV7-3 and TRBJ2-1; 9 bases align to TRBD2. From germline, CDR1 is SGHTA and CDR2 FQGTGA. The CDR3 contains 15 residues. The ends lost 3 bases at V and 0 bases at J; junction bases unmatched: 0. CDR3 DNA sequence: TGTGCCAGCAGCTTTAGCGGGAGCTCCTACAATGAGCAGTTCTTC. It encodes CASSFSGSSYNEQFF.

The chain is built from TRBV7-9 and TRBJ2-1, with D possibly being TRBD1 or TRBD2 (5 bases each). The CDR3 runs 15 residues. The germline V gene encodes CDR1 SEHNR and CDR2 FQNEAQ (reference sequence). Trimming stripped 5 bases from V and 4 bases from J, with 15 bases between. The CDR3 here is CASSTRDGVYNEQFF. In nucleotides, the CDR3 is TGTGCCAGCAGCACCCGGGACGGGGTGTACAATGAGCAGTTCTTC.

This chain joins TRBV11-2 and TRBJ2-7; 7 bases are a match to TRBD2. The CDR3 is 13 residues long. The ends lost 5 bases at V and 5 bases at J; junction bases unmatched: 6. Looked up from germline, CDR1 is SGHAT and CDR2 is FQNNGV. The CDR3 reads CASSPRGVNEQYF. For the CDR3, the DNA is TGTGCCAGCAGCCCCCGGGGGGTAAACGAGCAGTACTTC.

This clone was picked up a small number of times. The V gene is TRBV30, the J gene TRBJ2-1; D gene unclear. Trimming removed 0 bases from V and 8 bases from J, with 8 bases in between. This CDR3 has 12 residues. CDR1 and CDR2 from the germline V gene are GTSNPN and SVGIG (reference sequence). The CDR3 loop is CAWSVSGYEQFF. The CDR3 DNA reads TGTGCCTGGAGTGTATCTGGCTATGAGCAGTTCTTC.

In this sample, this clone turned up many times. The genes are TRBV5-1 and TRBJ2-4, with D tentatively TRBD2 (8 bases). CDR1 and CDR2 from the germline V gene are SGHRS and YFSETQ. V dropped 4 bases and J dropped 0 bases, with 23 bases sitting between them. The CDR3 is made up of 19 amino acids. The DNA for the CDR3 is TGCGCCAGCAGCCCAGACGGGAGGGGGCGAGGTCAAGCCAAAAACATTCAGTACTTC. Translated, it gives CASSPDGRGRGQAKNIQYF.

This chain joins TRBV11-1 and TRBJ2-7; D unclear. Trimming took off 3 bases at V and 3 bases at J, with 9 bases between the two ends. This CDR3 contains 13 residues. Germline V gives CDR1 SGHAT, CDR2 FQDESV (reference sequence). The CDR3 DNA is TGTGCCAGCAGCTTCGGTACGAGCTACGAGCAGTACTTC. It encodes CASSFGTSYEQYF.

This sequence joins TRBV7-9 and TRBJ2-1; 10 bases agree with TRBD2. The CDR3 length is 14 residues. Germline V gene data show CDR1 as SEHNR and CDR2 as FQNEAQ (reference sequence). V lost 8 bases and J lost 6; bases outside the gene matches: 7. This chain's CDR3 is CASGPLAGSNEQFF. The CDR3 bases are TGTGCCAGCGGACCACTAGCGGGAAGCAATGAGCAGTTCTTC.

Only one count was recorded for this clone. The rearrangement joins TRBV9 to TRBJ1-2; D is possibly TRBD1 (5 bases). The CDR3 runs to 14 residues. V gave up 0 bases and J gave up 5 bases, with 11 bases separating them. Germline V gene lookup returns CDR1 SGDLS and CDR2 YYNGEE. The CDR3 sequence: CASSVGDLGYGYTF. CDR3 nucleotides: TGTGCCAGCAGCGTAGGGGACCTAGGATATGGCTACACCTTC.

The CDR3 coding sequence is TGTGCCATCAGGGCCAGGGGACTAGACGACATTCAGTACTTC. The encoded protein is CAIRARGLDDIQYF. The chain combines TRBV10-3 with TRBJ2-4; 8 nucleotides align to TRBD2. The CDR3 extends over 14 amino acids. After removal of 6 bases from V and 8 bases from J, the junction contained 9 bases not matched to a gene. Germline V lookup: CDR1 ENHRY, CDR2 SYGVKD.

The rearrangement links TRBV2 to TRBJ2-7; TRBD1 aligns across 7 bases. CDR3 length equals 13 residues. Germline CDR1 and CDR2: SNHLY and FYNNEI. The CDR3 DNA sequence: TGTGCTGGCTCCGGGACAGATTTTTACGAGCAGTACTTC. This sequence encodes CAGSGTDFYEQYF.

This clone was counted ten times or more. The rearrangement uses TRBV5-1 and TRBJ1-4; TRBD1 agrees at 7 bases. CDR3 length equals 16 residues. J gave up 8 bases and V 2 bases, and 12 bases lay outside the gene matches. Germline values: CDR1 SGHRS, CDR2 YFSETQ. For the CDR3, the DNA is TGCGCCAGCAGCTTAAGGGACAGCCTCCCATTCGAAAAACTGTTTTTT. It is translated as CASSLRDSLPFEKLFF.

This chain connects TRBV27 to TRBJ2-1; D is undetermined. This CDR3 region has 19 residues. Between the trimmed V and J ends, which lost 5 bases and 1 base, there was a span of 24 bases. The germline V gene encodes CDR1 MNHEY and CDR2 SMNVEV (reference sequence). CDR3 bases: TGTGCCAGCAGTCACAGTTTTTGGCCGATACCGTCTTCCTACAATGAGCAGTTCTTC. It specifies CASSHSFWPIPSSYNEQFF.

The chain links TRBV6-5 to TRBJ1-6; D gene uncertain. This CDR3 contains 14 residues. Trimming cost V 0 bases and J 10 bases, with 10 bases left between them. Germline lookup yields CDR1 MNHEY and CDR2 SVGAGI. The CDR3 region has the DNA TGTGCCAGCAGTTACTCGGACGAGGCCTCACCCCTCCACTTT. Its translation is CASSYSDEASPLHF.

In regard to this clone: This sample also contains other DNA sequences that code for the same CDR3. CDR3 coding DNA: TGTGCCAGCAGCCCAAAGACAGGGTCCTCCTACGAGCAGTACTTC. Amino acid sequence: CASSPKTGSSYEQYF. This chain links TRBV7-2 with TRBJ2-7, with 7 bases aligning to TRBD1. The junction had 7 bases not matched to a gene; V was cut back by 5 bases and J by 0 bases. The length of the CDR3 is 15 residues. Germline V gene data show CDR1 as SGHTA and CDR2 as FQGNSA.

The chain is built from TRBV27 and TRBJ2-1; 12 bases are a match to TRBD2. Germline V CDR1 and CDR2: MNHEY, SMNVEV (reference sequence). With V trimmed by 5 bases and J by 7 bases, 6 bases remained unmatched. The CDR3 is 15 residues long. In DNA form, the CDR3 reads TGTGCCAGCAGTAAACTAGCGGGAGGCGGGAATGAGCAGTTCTTC. Translation: CASSKLAGGGNEQFF.

This chain uses TRBV7-2 with TRBJ2-7; TRBD2 aligns across 9 bases. CDR3 length: 16 residues. Germline V CDR1 and CDR2: SGHTA, FQGNSA. With V trimmed by 2 bases and J by 6 bases, 11 bases remained unmatched. As DNA, the CDR3 is TGTGCCAGCAGCTTAATCATGGCGGGAGGGCCTTTCGAGCAGTACTTC. Translating it yields CASSLIMAGGPFEQYF.

This sequence joins TRBV19 and TRBJ2-2; 8 bases map to TRBD1. The CDR3 is 15 amino acids. J gave up 7 bases and V 0 bases, and 4 bases lay outside the gene matches. Germline V gives CDR1 LNHDA, CDR2 SQIVND (reference sequence). The CDR3 coding sequence is TGTGCCAGTAGTATAGACAACAGGGGGATCGGGGAGCTGTTTTTT. Translation gives CASSIDNRGIGELFF.

J is TRBJ2-7 and V is TRBV18; tentatively, D is TRBD1 (6 bases). Per the germline V gene, CDR1 is KGHSH and CDR2 is LQKENI. The CDR3 has 14 residues. Trimming cost V 6 bases and J 8 bases, with 20 bases left between them. This chain's CDR3 is CASSPPGQREQQYF. CDR3 nucleotide sequence: TGTGCCAGCTCCCCTCCGGGACAAAGGGAGCAGCAGTACTTC.